The 8 T cell receptor beta chains presented below share a single source sample, sequenced in a study of tumor-infiltrating lymphocytes in oesophageal squamous cell carcinoma. One entry per CDR3 protein, called by TCRdb with MiXCR from the PCR reads. The sample shows 23,000 or so distinct CDR3 sequences, 34% of them seen only once. The sample consisted of esophageal tumor tissue. All receptors come from a female donor with esophageal squamous cell carcinoma.

The chain recombines TRBV24-1 with TRBJ2-1; D might be TRBD2 (5 bases). The DNA end favors TRBJ2-7, so the J call may be wrong. The CDR3 covers 15 residues. Looked up from germline, CDR1 is KGHDR and CDR2 is SFDVKD. The CDR3 nucleotides are TGTGCCACCAGTGATAATAGCGCGAACTACAATGAGCAGTACTTC. Translation gives CATSDNSANYNEQYF.

This clonotype has more than one count but fewer than ten. J is TRBJ1-3 and V is TRBV28; D not certain. V lost 5 bases and J lost 0, with 8 bases in between. In germline, CDR1 is MDHEN, CDR2 SYDVKM. The CDR3 runs 14 residues. CDR3 DNA sequence: TGTGCCAGCAGTCGAGGGTTCTCTGGAAACACCATATATTTT. Translated, it gives CASSRGFSGNTIYF.

As regards this clonotype: This may be a read error: a much more frequent sequence differs by one nucleotide. The chain couples TRBV19 to TRBJ2-5; D might be TRBD1 (5 bases). CDR3 length: 14 residues. The V end lost 6 bases, the J end lost 11 bases, and 22 bases lay between the germline ends. CDR1 and CDR2 (germline): LNHDA, SQIVND (reference sequence). The chain's CDR3 is CASSSTWGSNEQYF. CDR3 nucleotide sequence: TGTGCCAGTAGCTCGACTTGGGGCAGCAATGAGCAGTACTTC. Supplemented by reference TRBV19 and TRBJ2-5, the full variable domain reads DGGITQSPKYLFRKEGQNVTLSCEQNLNHDAMYWYRQDPGQGLRLIYYSQIVNDFQKGDIAEGYSVSREKKESFPLTVTSAQKNPTAFYLCASSSTWGSNEQYFGPGTRLLVL.

This clonotype showed up just a few times. The chain couples TRBV7-2 to TRBJ2-7; 8 bases agree with TRBD1. Trimming cost V 1 base and J 7 bases; bases outside gene matches: 0. Germline V CDR1 and CDR2: SGHTA, FQGNSA. This CDR3 has 12 amino acids. CDR3 protein: CASSLGTGEQYF. For the CDR3, the DNA is TGTGCCAGCAGCTTAGGGACAGGGGAGCAGTACTTC.

This chain connects TRBV6-1 to TRBJ2-7; no firm D call. The J call may be incorrect, as the DNA end agrees better with TRBJ2-1. The CDR3 extends over 14 amino acids. The germline gives CDR1 MNHNS, CDR2 SASEGT. The CDR3, as DNA: TGTGCCAGCATTCGAATGTTATACGGGAATGAGCAGTTCTTC. This translates into CASIRMLYGNEQFF.

The chain has TRBV20-1 and TRBJ1-4; no clear D gene. CDR3 length equals 13 residues. The V gene's germline CDR1 is DFQATT and CDR2 SNEGSKA (reference sequence). Trimming left V 5 bases short and J 7 bases short, with 14 bases between. The CDR3 coding sequence is TGCAGTGCTGATGCCCATACGGGTGAAAAACTGTTTTTT. Translation gives CSADAHTGEKLFF.

V gene TRBV5-1 combines with J gene TRBJ2-7, with D hard to call. Germline assignment: CDR1 SGHRS and CDR2 YFSETQ. V was trimmed by 3 bases and J by 2 bases, leaving 9 bases between them. This CDR3 contains 13 residues. The CDR3 DNA reads TGCGCCAGCAGCTCCAGGAGTCCCTACGAGCAGTACTTC. This translates into CASSSRSPYEQYF. Using reference TRBV5-1 and TRBJ2-7 for the parts outside the CDR3, the full variable domain is KAGVTQTPRYLIKTRGQQVTLSCSPISGHRSVSWYQQTPGQGLQFLFEYFSETQRNKGNFPGRFSGRQFSNSRSEMNVSTLELGDSALYLCASSSRSPYEQYFGPGTRLTVT.

As for this clonotype: This sequence may be a read error, since a much larger clone differs from it by one base. The chain carries TRBV5-6 and TRBJ2-1, with D maybe TRBD1 (6 bases). The V gene lost 3 bases and the J gene lost 10 bases, with 11 bases spanning the gap. Germline V gives CDR1 SGHDT, CDR2 YYEEEE. CDR3 length equals 12 residues. CDR3 DNA sequence: TGTGCCAGCAGCTACCAGGGGTGGGAGCAGTTCTTC. Amino acids: CASSYQGWEQFF. The entire variable domain, with the rest obtained from reference TRBV5-6 and TRBJ2-1, is as follows: DAGVTQSPTHLIKTRGQQVTLRCSPKSGHDTVSWYQQALGQGPQFIFQYYEEEERQRGNFPDRFSGHQFPNYSSELNVNALLLGDSALYLCASSYQGWEQFFGPGTRLTVL.